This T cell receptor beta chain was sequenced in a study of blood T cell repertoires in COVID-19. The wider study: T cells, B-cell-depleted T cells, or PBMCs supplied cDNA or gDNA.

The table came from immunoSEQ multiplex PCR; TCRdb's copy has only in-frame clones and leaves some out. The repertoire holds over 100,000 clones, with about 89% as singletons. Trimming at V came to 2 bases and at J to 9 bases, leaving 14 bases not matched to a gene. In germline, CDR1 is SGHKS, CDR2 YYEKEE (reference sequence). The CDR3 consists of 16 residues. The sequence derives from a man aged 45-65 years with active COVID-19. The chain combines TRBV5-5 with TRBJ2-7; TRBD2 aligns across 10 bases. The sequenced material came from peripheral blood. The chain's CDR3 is CASSLPTASGGEVQYF. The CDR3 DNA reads TGTGCCAGCAGCTTACCAACAGCAAGCGGGGGGGAGGTGCAGTACTTC.